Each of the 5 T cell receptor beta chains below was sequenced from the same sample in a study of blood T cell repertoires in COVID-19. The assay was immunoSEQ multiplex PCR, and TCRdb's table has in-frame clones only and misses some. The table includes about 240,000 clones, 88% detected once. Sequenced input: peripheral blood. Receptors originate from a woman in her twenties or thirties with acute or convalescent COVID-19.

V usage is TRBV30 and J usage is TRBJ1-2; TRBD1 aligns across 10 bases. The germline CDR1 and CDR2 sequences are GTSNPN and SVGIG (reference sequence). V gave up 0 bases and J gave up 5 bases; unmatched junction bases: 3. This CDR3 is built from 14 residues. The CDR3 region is CAWSVGQGVYGYTF. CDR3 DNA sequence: TGTGCCTGGAGTGTTGGACAGGGGGTGTATGGCTACACCTTC.

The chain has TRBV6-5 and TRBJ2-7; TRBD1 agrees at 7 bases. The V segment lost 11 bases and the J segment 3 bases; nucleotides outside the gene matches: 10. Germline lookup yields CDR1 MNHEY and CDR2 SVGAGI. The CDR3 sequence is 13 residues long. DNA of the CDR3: TGTGCCGGACCAACAGGGGCGATCTACGAGCAGTACTTC. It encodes CAGPTGAIYEQYF.

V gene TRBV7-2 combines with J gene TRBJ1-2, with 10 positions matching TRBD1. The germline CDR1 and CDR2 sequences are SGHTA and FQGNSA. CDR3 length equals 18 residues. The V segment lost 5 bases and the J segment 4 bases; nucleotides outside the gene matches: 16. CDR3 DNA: TGTGCCAGCAGCCAGAGGGACAGGGGCAGGAAACTAATCTATGGCTACACCTTC. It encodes CASSQRDRGRKLIYGYTF.

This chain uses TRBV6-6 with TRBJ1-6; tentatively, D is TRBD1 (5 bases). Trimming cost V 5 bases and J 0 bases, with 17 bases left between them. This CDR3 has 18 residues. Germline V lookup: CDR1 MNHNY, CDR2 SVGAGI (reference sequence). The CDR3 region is CASSLRGGDISYNSPLHF. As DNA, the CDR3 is TGTGCCAGCAGTCTCCGGGGAGGGGATATCTCCTATAATTCACCCCTCCACTTT.

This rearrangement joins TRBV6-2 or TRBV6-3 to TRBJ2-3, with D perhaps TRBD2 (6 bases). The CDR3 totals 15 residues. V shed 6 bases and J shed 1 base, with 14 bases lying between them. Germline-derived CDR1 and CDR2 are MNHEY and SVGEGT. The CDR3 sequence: CASSPAERGTDTQYF. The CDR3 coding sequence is TGTGCCAGCAGCCCCGCGGAGCGGGGCACAGATACGCAGTATTTT.